One sample yielded the 21 T cell receptor beta chains listed below, sequenced in a study of response to subunit inactivated influenza vaccine. Each CDR3 protein is one row after TCRdb ran MiXCR on the RT-PCR reads. The sample has around 750,000 distinct CDR3 sequences; 20% to 25% are singletons. The material was PBMCs from blood, obtained roughly 5 days after vaccination. The receptors come from a man aged 45-65 years who received an inactivated influenza vaccine.

This clonotype was seen only a few times. The chain recombines TRBV24-1 with TRBJ2-1; D is perhaps TRBD1 (6 bases). Between the trimmed V and J ends, which lost 7 bases and 4 bases, there was a span of 10 bases. Germline CDR1 is KGHDR and CDR2 is SFDVKD. The CDR3 runs to 13 residues. This chain's CDR3 is CATRDSGYNEQFF. CDR3 nucleotides: TGTGCCACCAGGGACAGTGGATACAATGAGCAGTTCTTC.

This clonotype turned up a few times. The chain couples TRBV20-1 to TRBJ2-7; the D gene could be TRBD1 or TRBD2 (6 bases each). The CDR3 sequence is 15 residues long. The V gene lost 0 bases and the J gene lost 2 bases, with 14 bases spanning the gap. The V gene's germline CDR1 is DFQATT and CDR2 SNEGSKA (reference sequence). CDR3 protein: CSARDVGGPPYEQYF. The CDR3 DNA is TGCAGTGCTAGAGATGTCGGGGGCCCACCCTACGAGCAGTACTTC.

This clonotype came up many times. The rearrangement uses TRBV5-1 and TRBJ2-1; 7 nucleotides match TRBD1. The CDR3 has 13 residues. Germline V gives CDR1 SGHRS, CDR2 YFSETQ. V lost 5 bases, J lost 5 bases, and 4 bases stayed unmatched. In DNA form, the CDR3 reads TGCGCCAGCAGACAACAGGGGAACAATGAGCAGTTCTTC. It is translated as CASRQQGNNEQFF.

The chain carries TRBV5-1 and TRBJ2-1, with 8 positions matching TRBD2. Germline lookup yields CDR1 SGHRS and CDR2 YFSETQ. The CDR3 runs to 15 residues. V shed 0 bases, J shed 5 bases, and the junction held 4 bases outside the gene matches. The CDR3 here is CASSLASGSNNEQFF. CDR3 DNA: TGCGCCAGCAGCTTGGCCAGCGGGAGTAACAATGAGCAGTTCTTC.

The rearrangement uses TRBV7-2 and TRBJ2-3; D call uncertain. This CDR3 has 17 residues. The V and J ends lost 1 base and 1 base respectively, with 15 bases between them. CDR1 SGHTA and CDR2 FQGNSA come from the germline V gene. The CDR3 protein is CASSLGPIYSGTDTQYF. Here the CDR3 DNA reads TGTGCCAGCAGCTTAGGGCCTATATATTCGGGCACAGATACGCAGTATTTT.

In this sample, this clonotype turned up a few times. This rearrangement joins TRBV27 to TRBJ2-3, with TRBD2 matching over 11 bases. The CDR3 totals 17 residues. J was trimmed by 3 bases and V by 3 bases; bases with no gene match: 8. Germline V gene data show CDR1 as MNHEY and CDR2 as SMNVEV (reference sequence). For the CDR3, the DNA is TGTGCCAGCAGTTTCCAAAGACTAGCGGGGATTACAGATACGCAGTATTTT. Amino acid sequence: CASSFQRLAGITDTQYF.

This chain uses TRBV12-3 or TRBV12-4 with TRBJ2-1; 12 bases fit TRBD2. With V trimmed by 7 bases and J by 10 bases, 11 bases remained unmatched. CDR3 size: 15 residues. In nucleotides, the CDR3 is TGTGCCAGCATTCCAGGGGTGCTAGCGGGAGGGGAGCAGTTCTTC. It yields the protein CASIPGVLAGGEQFF.

V gene TRBV10-3 combines with J gene TRBJ2-1; the match to TRBD2 covers 14 bases. Trimming took 8 bases from V and 1 from J; bases not matched to a gene: 7. The V gene's germline CDR1 is ENHRY and CDR2 SYGVKD. The CDR3 contains 17 residues. The CDR3 is CAIAATSGGASYNEQFF. In nucleotides, the CDR3 is TGTGCCATCGCGGCGACTAGCGGGGGGGCATCCTACAATGAGCAGTTCTTC.

A few counts support this clonotype. The rearrangement uses TRBV7-9 and TRBJ2-2; 14 bases are a match to TRBD2. The CDR3 totals 17 residues. Germline CDR1 and CDR2: SEHNR and FQNEAQ (reference sequence). V was clipped by 4 bases and J by 3 bases; unmatched bases: 4. Here the CDR3 reads CASSSGGLAGDTGELFF. The CDR3 DNA is TGTGCCAGCAGCTCGGGGGGACTAGCGGGAGACACCGGGGAGCTGTTTTTT.

The chain is built from TRBV20-1 and TRBJ2-1; TRBD2 is a possible D gene (6 bases). CDR1 and CDR2 (germline): DFQATT, SNEGSKA (reference sequence). The CDR3 has 14 residues. V lost 8 bases, J lost 0 bases, and 14 bases lay in between. CDR3 sequence reads: CSTSGGPSYNEQFF. CDR3 in DNA: TGCAGTACCTCTGGAGGGCCCTCCTACAATGAGCAGTTCTTC.

The chain links TRBV11-1 to TRBJ2-5; D uncertain. V was clipped by 1 base and J by 5 bases, with 8 bases between them. This CDR3 is built from 13 residues. Germline V gene lookup returns CDR1 SGHAT and CDR2 FQDESV (reference sequence). Written as DNA, the CDR3 is TGTGCCAGCAGCTTAGTCTTGTCGGAGACCCAGTACTTC. Translating it yields CASSLVLSETQYF. The whole variable domain, remainder taken from reference TRBV11-1 and TRBJ2-5, is EAEVAQSPRYKITEKSQAVAFWCDPISGHATLYWYRQILGQGPELLVQFQDESVVDDSQLPKDRFSAERLKGVDSTLKIQPAELGDSAMYLCASSLVLSETQYFGPGTRLLVL.

The V and J genes are TRBV27 and TRBJ2-5; D gene ambiguous. V was cut by 7 bases and J by 6 bases, with 9 bases left in between. The V gene's germline CDR1 is MNHEY and CDR2 SMNVEV (reference sequence). CDR3 length equals 11 residues. CDR3 in amino acids: CASILGKTQYF. CDR3 nucleotide sequence: TGTGCCAGCATCCTGGGGAAGACCCAGTACTTC.

This clonotype came up a few times. The J gene is TRBJ1-6, the V gene TRBV20-1, with 7 positions matching TRBD1. The CDR3 sequence is 17 residues long. CDR1 and CDR2 from the germline V gene are DFQATT and SNEGSKA (reference sequence). V trimming: 3 bases; J trimming: 14 bases; junction bases outside the gene matches: 22. In DNA form, the CDR3 reads TGCAGTGCTAGGGACAGGAGCAGGGGAATTGGGAAGAGGACCCTCCACTTT. Its translation: CSARDRSRGIGKRTLHF.

This chain joins TRBV5-4 and TRBJ2-5, with D possibly being TRBD1 (6 bases). V was shortened by 4 bases and J by 2 bases, with 15 bases between the two germline ends. Germline assignment: CDR1 SGHNT and CDR2 YYREEE (reference sequence). The CDR3 extends over 15 amino acids. CDR3 in amino acids: CASSLGTTRQETQYF. The CDR3 DNA reads TGTGCCAGCAGCCTCGGGACAACTCGTCAAGAGACCCAGTACTTC. Full variable domain (missing parts from reference TRBV5-4 and TRBJ2-5): ETGVTQSPTHLIKTRGQQVTLRCSSQSGHNTVSWYQQALGQGPQFIFQYYREEENGRGNFPPRFSGLQFPNYSSELNVNALELDDSALYLCASSLGTTRQETQYFGPGTRLLVL.

This clonotype occurred a few times. V and J are TRBV10-3 and TRBJ2-7; D is undetermined. Germline V lookup: CDR1 ENHRY, CDR2 SYGVKD. This CDR3 region has 12 residues. The V and J ends lost 10 bases and 4 bases respectively, with 14 bases between them. The CDR3 loop reads CATNRDLYEQYF. The CDR3, as DNA: TGTGCCACGAATAGGGATTTGTACGAGCAGTACTTC.

The chain joins TRBV6-5 to TRBJ2-7; D is undetermined. Per germline, CDR1 MNHEY and CDR2 SVGAGI. This CDR3 is built from 14 residues. Trimming took off 0 bases at V and 2 bases at J, with 8 bases between the two ends. The CDR3, as DNA: TGTGCCAGCAGTTACTCCAGGACCGCCTACGAGCAGTACTTC. This translates into CASSYSRTAYEQYF.

This clonotype was picked up a small number of times. The CDR3 sequence is CASSKTGTITGELFF. The CDR3 nucleotides read TGTGCCAGCTCTAAGACCGGGACCATCACCGGGGAGCTGTTTTTT. The chain links TRBV18 to TRBJ2-2; possibly TRBD1 or TRBD2 for D (5 bases each). CDR1 and CDR2 (germline): KGHSH, LQKENI. The V end lost 6 bases, the J end lost 4 bases, and 15 bases lay between the germline ends. The CDR3 is 15 residues long.

The J gene is TRBJ2-1, the V gene TRBV20-1, with D tentatively TRBD1 (5 bases). V gave up 3 bases and J gave up 6 bases, with 6 bases separating them. This CDR3 is 11 amino acids long. CDR1 DFQATT and CDR2 SNEGSKA come from the germline V gene (reference sequence). The DNA for the CDR3 is TGCAGTGCTAGTCAGGGCAATGAGCAGTTCTTC. This sequence encodes CSASQGNEQFF.

V and J are TRBV7-3 and TRBJ1-1; possible D gene TRBD1, 5 bases. With 3 bases removed from V and 4 bases from J, the gap between germline ends came to 9 bases. Germline lookup yields CDR1 SGHTA and CDR2 FQGTGA. The CDR3 is 13 residues long. The CDR3 is CASSLYRTTEAFF. CDR3 nucleotides: TGTGCCAGCAGCTTGTACAGGACCACTGAAGCTTTCTTT.

The chain combines TRBV12-3 or TRBV12-4 with TRBJ2-1; the match to TRBD2 covers 7 bases. V lost 5 bases and J lost 6; bases outside the gene matches: 13. This CDR3 has 16 residues. CDR3: CASSPRQRDSSNEQFF. CDR3 bases: TGTGCCAGCAGTCCTAGACAGCGGGATTCATCCAATGAGCAGTTCTTC.

This clonotype has at least ten counts. V gene TRBV7-2 combines with J gene TRBJ1-5; the match to TRBD1 covers 7 bases. The CDR3 has 14 amino acids. With V trimmed by 6 bases and J by 2 bases, 4 bases remained unmatched. Per germline, CDR1 SGHTA and CDR2 FQGNSA. The CDR3 bases are TGTGCCAGCAGTTTTACAGGGGGCAATCAGCCCCAGCATTTT. Protein product: CASSFTGGNQPQHF.